This T cell receptor beta chain emerged from a study of regulatory T cells in long-lasting Graves disease. The sample's time point: persistent/refractory GD, antithyroid drugs over 5 years with positive TRAb. RNA from PBMCs was the source of the TCR library. Trimming removed 5 bases from V and 10 bases from J; junction bases left unmatched: 23. This CDR3 spans 17 amino acids. Germline CDR1 DFQATT, CDR2 SNEGSKA (reference sequence). The table lists this clonotype with a few counts. Construction of the TCR beta libraries employed iRepertoire HTBI primers in conjunction with Arm-PCR of CDR3 regions. In TCRdb, the multiplex PCR reads were re-called with MiXCR into one record per CDR3 protein. The sample has some 430,000 distinct CDR3 sequences, roughly a fifth seen once.

This TCR was recovered from a female donor with Graves disease. The starting material was peripheral blood mononuclear cells (PBMCs), obtained when the disease was refractory, from a patient treated with antithyroid drugs. This chain links TRBV20-1 with TRBJ1-5; TRBD1 matches at 7 bases. The CDR3 DNA reads TGCAGTGCTCCTCCCCCCGATGGACAGGAAGTTGGGCACCCCCAGCATTTT. Translated: CSAPPPDGQEVGHPQHF.